This T cell receptor (beta chain) is from a study of T cells in Graves' hyperthyroidism and ophthalmopathy. Amplification of TCR beta CDR3 regions used RNA as the template. HTBI primers were used for first-round RT-PCR of the TCR CDR3. TCRdb itself ran the multiplex PCR reads through MiXCR, one entry per CDR3 protein. Of some 720,000 distinct CDR3 sequences detected, roughly 17% appear once; the ten largest clones hold around 7.7%. J was trimmed by 6 bases and V by 6 bases; bases with no gene match: 14. The germline V gene encodes CDR1 SNHLY and CDR2 FYNNEI. The CDR3 extends over 17 amino acids. Participants, patients aged 18 to 65, had newly diagnosed hyperthyroidism with a duration under 2 months. Diagnoses used clinical symptoms, serum thyroxine and TRAb, thyroid ultrasound and orbital computed tomography. Isolation of PBMCs was performed on around 9.4 ml fresh peripheral blood. This clonotype was seen a few times.

V usage is TRBV2 and J usage is TRBJ2-1, with TRBD2 matching over 10 bases. The source material was blood. This TCR was recovered from a young man with Graves' hyperthyroidism. The CDR3 is CASSSLPGLAETNEQFF. In nucleotides, the CDR3 is TGTGCCAGCAGCTCCCTCCCCGGACTAGCGGAAACCAATGAGCAGTTCTTC.